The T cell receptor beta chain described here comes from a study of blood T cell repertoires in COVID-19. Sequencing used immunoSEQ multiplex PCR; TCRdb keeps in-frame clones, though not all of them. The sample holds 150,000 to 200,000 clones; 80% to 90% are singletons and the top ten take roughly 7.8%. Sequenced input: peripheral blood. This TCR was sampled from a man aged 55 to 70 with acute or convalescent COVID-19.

In DNA, the CDR3 is TGTGCCAGCAGGGACTTCGGCACGAGAGAGACCCAGTACTTC. It translates to CASRDFGTRETQYF. The chain employs TRBV28 and TRBJ2-5; the D gene is possibly TRBD2 (5 bases). The V and J ends lost 6 bases and 4 bases respectively, with 15 bases between them. This CDR3 is 14 amino acids long. Germline V gene lookup returns CDR1 MDHEN and CDR2 SYDVKM.